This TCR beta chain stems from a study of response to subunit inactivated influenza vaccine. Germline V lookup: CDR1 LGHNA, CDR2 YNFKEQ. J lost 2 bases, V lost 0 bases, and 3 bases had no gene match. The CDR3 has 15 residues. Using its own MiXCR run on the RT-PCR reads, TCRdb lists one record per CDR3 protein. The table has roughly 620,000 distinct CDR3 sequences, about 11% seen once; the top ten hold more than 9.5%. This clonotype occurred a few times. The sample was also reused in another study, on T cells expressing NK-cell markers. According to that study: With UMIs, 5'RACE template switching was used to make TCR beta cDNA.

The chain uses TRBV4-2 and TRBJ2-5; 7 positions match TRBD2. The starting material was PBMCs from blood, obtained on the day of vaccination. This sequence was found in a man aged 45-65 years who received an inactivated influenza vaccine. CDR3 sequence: CASSQERAGQETQYF. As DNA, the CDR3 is TGTGCCAGCAGCCAAGAAAGAGCGGGGCAAGAGACCCAGTACTTC.